These T cell receptor beta chains were read from a single sample in a study of T cell repertoires in cytomegalovirus infection. TCRdb redid the calling of the reads with MiXCR, one entry per CDR3 protein. Of roughly 860,000 distinct CDR3 sequences listed, approximately 32% are singletons. Their antigen targets remain unknown. The sample was cultured CD8+ T cells from PBMCs, taken from culture after CMV antigen stimulation. The origin of the receptors is a human donor in good health (CMV status not recorded). Some clones in this sample may be carry-over from other donors' samples. CDR3s include the opening cysteine and the closing phenylalanine or tryptophan. The D gene is left open where the match is weak. Only part of the rows carry a size: once, few, many, or a class if the clone is expanded.

. . TRBJ1-2 TRBV29-1 CSAGPGTTDPNYGYTF TGCAGCGCCGGCCCCGGGACGACCGACCCTAACTATGGCTACACCTTC
. TRBD1 TRBJ1-3 TRBV12-3/TRBV12-4 CASKDRGSGNTIYF TGTGCCAGCAAAGACAGGGGATCTGGAAACACCATATATTTT
few TRBD1 TRBJ2-7 TRBV4-1 CASSQEPDRGVTFSYEQYF TGCGCCAGCAGCCAAGAACCGGACAGGGGCGTCACATTTTCCTACGAGCAGTACTTC
. . TRBJ2-4 TRBV6-5 CASSYTGWAKNIQYF TGTGCCAGCAGTTACACGGGTTGGGCCAAAAACATTCAGTACTTC
. TRBD2 TRBJ2-5 TRBV4-3 CASSQGWSAGTETQYF TGCGCCAGCAGCCAAGGATGGTCAGCGGGGACAGAGACCCAGTACTTC
. . TRBJ2-2 TRBV29-1 CSVPQGFTGELFF TGCAGCGTTCCCCAGGGGTTTACCGGGGAGCTGTTTTTT
few . TRBJ1-4 TRBV12-3/TRBV12-4 CASSFIVDRPNEKLFF TGTGCCAGCAGTTTTATCGTGGACAGACCTAATGAAAAACTGTTTTTT
many . TRBJ1-2 TRBV6-5 CASSYKRASNYGYTF TGTGCCAGCAGTTACAAGAGGGCTTCTAACTATGGCTACACCTTC
. . TRBJ2-3 TRBV11-2 CASSLDGAGTEFTDTQYF TGTGCCAGCAGCTTAGATGGCGCCGGGACTGAATTCACAGATACGCAGTATTTT
. TRBD1 TRBJ1-2 TRBV4-1 CASSQDVGQDRWTYGYTF TGCGCCAGCAGCCAAGACGTAGGACAGGATCGCTGGACCTATGGCTACACCTTC
few . TRBJ2-2 TRBV29-1 CSVYRLNTGELFF TGCAGCGTTTACAGGTTGAACACCGGGGAGCTGTTTTTT
few . TRBJ1-5 TRBV7-8 CASSPSSGAGNQPQHF TGTGCCAGCAGCCCCTCCTCAGGCGCGGGCAATCAGCCCCAGCATTTT
. TRBD1 TRBJ2-3 TRBV19 CASSTGQGRPTDTQYF TGTGCCAGTAGTACGGGACAGGGACGACCCACAGATACGCAGTATTTT
. . TRBJ2-3 TRBV5-5 CASSRQGRNTDTQYF TGTGCCAGCAGCCGACAAGGTCGAAACACAGATACGCAGTATTTT
. . TRBJ1-5 TRBV7-9 CASSPGPGRADDQPQHF TGTGCCAGCAGCCCCGGCCCCGGGAGGGCGGACGATCAGCCCCAGCATTTT
. TRBD1 TRBJ1-1 TRBV5-6 CASSWGQAFEAFF TGTGCCAGCAGTTGGGGACAGGCTTTTGAAGCTTTCTTT
many TRBD1 TRBJ2-1 TRBV7-8 CASSPRQGPYNEQFF TGTGCCAGCAGCCCCCGACAGGGCCCCTACAATGAGCAGTTCTTC
. . TRBJ1-1 TRBV12-3/TRBV12-4 CASSPADNTEAFF TGTGCCAGCAGTCCCGCGGACAACACTGAAGCTTTCTTT
. . TRBJ1-1 TRBV6-2/TRBV6-3 CASSYPIPTEAFF TGTGCCAGCAGTTACCCGATCCCGACTGAAGCTTTCTTT
many TRBD1 TRBJ1-3 TRBV4-1 CASSQDWAGGASGNTIYF TGCGCCAGCAGCCAAGATTGGGCAGGGGGCGCATCCGGAAACACCATATATTTT
. . TRBJ1-1 TRBV19 CASSIISGTSIVAFF TGTGCCAGTAGTATCATTTCCGGGACGTCAATTGTAGCTTTCTTT
. . TRBJ2-2 TRBV6-6 CASSYPQLKNTGELFF TGTGCCAGCAGTTACCCACAGTTAAAGAACACCGGGGAGCTGTTTTTT
. TRBD2 TRBJ2-1 TRBV7-8 CASSLGPSSGGAPFNEQFF TGTGCCAGCAGCTTAGGGCCCTCTAGCGGGGGGGCACCCTTCAATGAGCAGTTCTTC
many . TRBJ1-5 TRBV19 CASSIEGYNQPQHF TGTGCCAGTAGTATAGAAGGTTACAATCAGCCCCAGCATTTT
few TRBD1 TRBJ1-1 TRBV7-9 CASSREQGAGEAFF TGTGCCAGCAGCCGGGAACAGGGGGCGGGTGAAGCTTTCTTT
few . TRBJ1-1 TRBV27 CASRVRGNTEAFF TGTGCCAGCAGAGTCAGGGGTAACACTGAAGCTTTCTTT
. . TRBJ2-1 TRBV7-9 CASSFIGTMSEQFF TGTGCCAGCAGCTTCATAGGTACAATGAGTGAGCAGTTCTTC
few . TRBJ1-1 TRBV6-2/TRBV6-3 CASSYLRVNTEAFF TGTGCCAGCAGTTATTTGAGGGTAAACACTGAAGCTTTCTTT
. . TRBJ1-4 TRBV10-3 CAISESSVDRREEKLFF TGTGCCATCAGTGAGTCTTCGGTCGACAGGCGGGAGGAAAAACTGTTTTTT
once TRBD2 TRBJ2-2 TRBV2 CASSEVGTSGTGELFF TGTGCCAGCAGTGAAGTGGGAACTAGCGGTACCGGGGAGCTGTTTTTT
. TRBD1 TRBJ2-7 TRBV20-1 CSARQGFILKNSYEQYF TGCAGTGCCAGACAGGGCTTCATTTTAAAGAATTCCTACGAGCAGTACTTC
. . TRBJ1-4 TRBV7-6 CASSLEGFEVEKLFF TGTGCCAGCAGCTTAGAAGGATTTGAAGTTGAAAAACTGTTTTTT
. . TRBJ2-1 TRBV2 CASSGTTQFF TGTGCCAGCAGTGGGACTACGCAGTTCTTC
. TRBD2 TRBJ2-1 TRBV2 CASRISGGPNEQFF TGTGCCAGCAGGATAAGCGGGGGACCCAATGAGCAGTTCTTC
many TRBD1 TRBJ2-1 TRBV7-2 CASSLGTGFPYNEQFF TGTGCCAGCAGCTTAGGGACAGGGTTTCCCTACAATGAGCAGTTCTTC
many . TRBJ2-1 TRBV7-9 CASSAGGVEEQFF TGTGCCAGCAGCGCAGGGGGGGTTGAGGAGCAGTTCTTC
few TRBD1 TRBJ1-4 TRBV12-3/TRBV12-4 CASSFVTGQLNEKLFF TGTGCCAGCAGTTTCGTCACGGGACAGCTTAATGAAAAACTGTTTTTT
. TRBD1 TRBJ2-7 TRBV7-8 CASSLAGRQGEYEQYF TGTGCCAGCAGCTTAGCGGGGCGACAGGGGGAATACGAGCAGTACTTC
many TRBD1 TRBJ1-1 TRBV6-1 CASSEWDRDENTEAFF TGTGCCAGCAGTGAATGGGACAGGGATGAAAACACTGAAGCTTTCTTT
. . TRBJ2-6 TRBV6-6 CASREWWTGANVLTF TGTGCCAGCAGAGAATGGTGGACTGGGGCCAACGTCCTGACTTTC
once TRBD2 TRBJ2-1 TRBV6-4 CASSDTWAGDSYNEQFF TGTGCCAGCAGTGACACGTGGGCGGGGGACTCCTACAATGAGCAGTTCTTC
. . TRBJ2-1 TRBV12-3/TRBV12-4 CASSGLPSYNEQFF TGTGCCAGCAGTGGGCTTCCCTCCTACAATGAGCAGTTCTTC